One and the same sample provided the 10 T cell receptor beta chains below, sequenced in a study of cytotoxic CD8 clonotypes in ibrutinib-treated CLL. The data were produced by immunoSEQ multiplex PCR, yet TCRdb's version contains in-frame clones alone and is incomplete. This table has approximately 120,000 clones, around four fifths appearing once. The sequenced sample was PBMCs, obtained after 24 months of ibrutinib treatment. These receptors came from a human donor with chronic lymphocytic leukemia.

This clone appeared a few times. The chain employs TRBV6-1 and TRBJ1-1, with D unclear. CDR3 length: 14 amino acids. V was shortened by 4 bases and J by 8 bases, with 17 bases between the two germline ends. Germline-derived CDR1 and CDR2 are MNHNS and SASEGT. The DNA of the CDR3 is TGTGCCAGCAGTGCCCTTTCCGGCCCGGGAGAAGCTTTCTTT. It is translated as CASSALSGPGEAFF.

The chain links TRBV30 to TRBJ1-6; D gene uncertain. Trimming left V 4 bases short and J 0 bases short, with 13 bases between. Germline CDR1 is GTSNPN and CDR2 is SVGIG (reference sequence). The CDR3 covers 16 residues. CDR3 in DNA: TGTGCCTGGATGTCTCCCCGCACCTCCTATAATTCACCCCTCCACTTT. As protein: CAWMSPRTSYNSPLHF.

The rearrangement uses TRBV9 and TRBJ1-1; 7 bases are a match to TRBD1. Germline V gene lookup returns CDR1 SGDLS and CDR2 YYNGEE. There are 19 residues in the CDR3. V lost 2 bases, J lost 5 bases, and 21 bases stayed unmatched. CDR3 loop: CASSVGATGTARPGTEAFF. DNA of the CDR3: TGTGCCAGCAGCGTTGGGGCAACCGGGACAGCACGGCCGGGGACTGAAGCTTTCTTT.

This CDR3 is CASRYPRGSTDTQYF. The CDR3 DNA sequence: TGCGCCAGCAGATACCCTAGGGGAAGCACAGATACGCAGTATTTT. The rearrangement joins TRBV5-1 to TRBJ2-3; D perhaps matches TRBD1 (5 bases). V was trimmed by 5 bases and J by 0 bases, leaving 13 bases between them. This CDR3 is 15 amino acids long. CDR1 is SGHRS and CDR2 is YFSETQ in the germline V gene.

V gene TRBV13 combines with J gene TRBJ2-5; D remains unclear. With 5 bases removed from V and 5 bases from J, the gap between germline ends came to 12 bases. The length of the CDR3 is 13 residues. Germline V gene data show CDR1 as PRHDT and CDR2 as FYEKMQ (reference sequence). CDR3 sequence (DNA): TGTGCCAGCAGCCCGCAATCTGATGAGACCCAGTACTTC. This translates into CASSPQSDETQYF.

J is TRBJ1-1 and V is TRBV7-9, with 7 positions matching TRBD1. Germline trimming cut 0 bases from V and 1 base from J; bases unmatched to any gene: 5. The length of the CDR3 is 16 residues. Germline V CDR1 and CDR2: SEHNR, FQNEAQ (reference sequence). CDR3 region: CASSLAPTGSNTEAFF. DNA of the CDR3: TGTGCCAGCAGCTTAGCGCCGACAGGGTCGAACACTGAAGCTTTCTTT.

The chain carries TRBV4-3 and TRBJ2-7, with 8 bases matching TRBD1. Per the germline V gene, CDR1 is LGHNA and CDR2 is YSLEER. The CDR3 runs 16 residues. The V gene end was trimmed by 4 bases and the J gene end by 3 bases; junction bases not matched to a gene: 11. The CDR3 region has the DNA TGCGCCAGCAGCCGTACCACCGGGACAGGAGACTACGAGCAGTACTTC. It translates to CASSRTTGTGDYEQYF.

The chain combines TRBV7-8 with TRBJ2-2; TRBD1 is a possible D gene (5 bases). V was shortened by 5 bases and J by 6 bases, with 13 bases between the two germline ends. Germline CDR1 and CDR2: SGHVS and FQNEAQ. This CDR3 is 14 amino acids long. The CDR3 reads CASSANQGSGELFF. In DNA, the CDR3 is TGTGCCAGCAGCGCGAATCAGGGTTCCGGGGAGCTGTTTTTT.

The chain joins TRBV5-1 to TRBJ2-1, with 9 bases matching TRBD1. There are 15 residues in the CDR3. After removal of 4 bases from V and 4 bases from J, the junction contained 6 bases not matched to a gene. From germline, CDR1 is SGHRS and CDR2 YFSETQ. CDR3 DNA sequence: TGCGCCAGCAGCGCCGACAGGGGGTTTTACAATGAGCAGTTCTTC. It yields the protein CASSADRGFYNEQFF.

This chain links TRBV19 with TRBJ1-2; 11 bases are a match to TRBD1. CDR3 length: 13 amino acids. V trimming: 10 bases; J trimming: 5 bases; junction bases outside the gene matches: 6. Germline loops: CDR1 LNHDA, CDR2 SQIVND (reference sequence). CDR3 nucleotide sequence: TGTGCCACGGAAGGACAGGGGGCTTATGGCTACACCTTC. Translated: CATEGQGAYGYTF.